What follows are 22 T cell receptor beta chains derived from one specimen sequenced in a study of OX40 agonist ivuxolimab in advanced cancers. Method: immunoSEQ multiplex PCR; TCRdb's copy keeps in-frame clones and lacks some. The profile shows 86,000 or so clones, about 91% of them singletons. This sample comprised CD4+ or CD8+ T cells sorted from blood, obtained in a trial of the OX40 agonist ivuxolimab. Receptors were obtained from an adult with an advanced solid tumor such as melanoma, head and neck, liver or kidney cancer.

The chain's CDR3 is CASRGWREVEQYF. DNA for the CDR3: TGTGCCAGCAGGGGGTGGCGGGAGGTCGAGCAGTACTTC. The V and J genes are TRBV27 and TRBJ2-7; 8 nucleotides match TRBD2. The CDR3 has 13 residues. Germline V gene data show CDR1 as MNHEY and CDR2 as SMNVEV (reference sequence). Unmatched junction bases numbered 7, after V lost 6 bases and J lost 6 bases.

The DNA of the CDR3 is TGTGCCAGCAGCTCAACAGCGGGAGAGGGGGAAGAGACCCAGTACTTC. Its protein product is CASSSTAGEGEETQYF. V and J are TRBV13 and TRBJ2-5, with 8 bases matching TRBD2. This CDR3 has 16 amino acids. Trimming cost V 4 bases and J 3 bases; bases outside gene matches: 10. Germline CDR1 is PRHDT and CDR2 is FYEKMQ (reference sequence).

The chain couples TRBV28 to TRBJ1-2, with no clear D. Germline-derived CDR1 and CDR2 are MDHEN and SYDVKM. V lost 11 bases, J lost 4 bases, and 14 bases lay in between. This CDR3 is built from 12 residues. The CDR3 nucleotides read TGTGCCGTGGACTCCTGGGGCTATGGCTACACCTTC. Protein product: CAVDSWGYGYTF.

The chain recombines TRBV5-6 with TRBJ1-2; 9 bases match TRBD1. This CDR3 spans 13 amino acids. Germline values: CDR1 SGHDT, CDR2 YYEEEE. With 6 bases clipped from V and 4 bases from J, the junction kept 4 bases outside the gene matches. CDR3 DNA sequence: TGTGCCAGCACCATGGACAGGGGCTATGGCTACACCTTC. Translated: CASTMDRGYGYTF.

This chain joins TRBV7-9 and TRBJ2-3, with TRBD2 matching 9 bases. Germline loops: CDR1 SEHNR, CDR2 FQNEAQ (reference sequence). V was pared by 2 bases and J by 4 bases, with 7 bases of the junction left unmatched. The CDR3 is 16 residues long. The CDR3 sequence: CASSLMRTSVPDTQYF. The CDR3 DNA follows: TGTGCCAGCAGCTTAATGCGGACTAGCGTACCAGATACGCAGTATTTT.

This clone was recorded once. J is TRBJ1-2 and V is TRBV7-9; possible D gene TRBD1, 6 bases. V lost 11 bases to trimming and J lost 4 bases, with 17 bases between them. Germline assignment: CDR1 SEHNR and CDR2 FQNEAQ (reference sequence). There are 13 residues in the CDR3. CDR3 nucleotide sequence: TGTGCCCTAACTCCGGACAGCCTCTATGGCTACACCTTC. Residues: CALTPDSLYGYTF.

Details on this clone: The CDR3 end shows no conserved phenylalanine or tryptophan, and so a read error is likely. Because the CDR3's place on the DNA is in doubt, the DNA is left out and the CDR3 is given as listed by TCRdb. The chain carries TRBV28 and TRBJ1-1; TRBD1, the table's D call, lacks a check against the DNA. CDR1 is MDHEN and CDR2 is SYDVKM in the germline V gene. Ends included, the CDR3 has 13 residues. The CDR3 region is CASASPGQGARWR.

The rearrangement links TRBV7-6 to TRBJ2-2; D remains unclear. Germline assignment: CDR1 SGHVS and CDR2 FNYEAQ. The V gene lost 8 bases and the J gene lost 0 bases, with 1 base spanning the gap. The CDR3 covers 11 residues. CDR3: CASANTGELFF. The CDR3 DNA follows: TGTGCCAGCGCGAACACCGGGGAGCTGTTTTTT. The whole variable domain, filled in from reference TRBV7-6 and TRBJ2-2, reads GAGVSQSPRYKVTKRGQDVALRCDPISGHVSLYWYRQALGQGPEFLTYFNYEAQQDKSGLPNDRFSAERPEGSISTLTIQRTEQRDSAMYRCASANTGELFFGEGSRLTVL.

The chain combines TRBV14 with TRBJ2-3; D is possibly TRBD1 or TRBD2 (6 bases each). This CDR3 contains 15 residues. V lost 4 bases to trimming and J lost 1 base, with 12 bases between them. Germline CDR1 is SGHDN and CDR2 is FVKESK. The CDR3, as DNA: TGTGCCAGCAGCCCCGGAGGGGGAGGCACAGATACGCAGTATTTT. It yields the protein CASSPGGGGTDTQYF. Full variable domain (outside the CDR3, taken from reference TRBV14 and TRBJ2-3): EAGVTQFPSHSVIEKGQTVTLRCDPISGHDNLYWYRRVMGKEIKFLLHFVKESKQDESGMPNNRFLAERTGGTYSTLKVQPAELEDSGVYFCASSPGGGGTDTQYFGPGTRLTVL.

V is TRBV27 and J is TRBJ1-4, with D perhaps TRBD1 (5 bases). Trimming took 3 bases from V and 0 from J, leaving 11 bases between them. The CDR3 covers 16 residues. The germline V gene has CDR1 MNHEY and CDR2 SMNVEV (reference sequence). The CDR3 region has the DNA TGTGCCAGCAGTTTGGGGGTGGGGGCAACTAATGAAAAACTGTTTTTT. This translates into CASSLGVGATNEKLFF.

The rearrangement joins TRBV5-6 to TRBJ2-1, with 9 nucleotides matching TRBD2. Germline assignment: CDR1 SGHDT and CDR2 YYEEEE. V was clipped by 4 bases and J by 5 bases; unmatched bases: 7. The CDR3 is 15 residues long. The CDR3 sequence: CASSRGLANDNEQFF. The CDR3 coding sequence is TGTGCCAGCAGCCGAGGACTAGCGAACGACAATGAGCAGTTCTTC.

The V call is TRBV29-1, the J call TRBJ2-1, with 8 positions matching TRBD2. J gave up 6 bases and V 2 bases, and 15 bases lay outside the gene matches. In germline, CDR1 is SQVTM, CDR2 ANQGSEA. This CDR3 spans 17 amino acids. Written as DNA, the CDR3 is TGCAGCGTTGAACATGGGCGGGGGGCTCTCTTTGGCAATGAGCAGTTCTTC. Translation gives CSVEHGRGALFGNEQFF.

J is TRBJ2-7 and V is TRBV28; D is unresolved. The germline CDR1 and CDR2 sequences are MDHEN and SYDVKM. Trimming removed 6 bases from V and 0 bases from J, with 9 bases in between. This CDR3 region has 13 residues. The CDR3 here is CASSRLGSYEQYF. DNA for the CDR3: TGTGCCAGCAGCCGCCTCGGCTCCTACGAGCAGTACTTC.

The J gene is TRBJ1-2, the V gene TRBV6-1, with 7 bases aligning to TRBD1. CDR1 MNHNS and CDR2 SASEGT come from the germline V gene. After removal of 6 bases from V and 2 bases from J, the junction contained 6 bases not matched to a gene. The CDR3 length is 14 residues. CDR3 in amino acids: CASRTGGGNYGYTF. Written as DNA, the CDR3 is TGTGCCAGCAGAACGGGAGGGGGCAACTATGGCTACACCTTC.

This clone was seen once. The genes are TRBV2 and TRBJ1-1; D is uncertain. This CDR3 is 15 amino acids long. CDR1 and CDR2 from the germline V gene are SNHLY and FYNNEI. V gave up 0 bases and J gave up 0 bases, with 8 bases separating them. CDR3 sequence reads: CASSEALGLNTEAFF. In DNA form, the CDR3 reads TGTGCCAGCAGTGAAGCTCTGGGTTTGAACACTGAAGCTTTCTTT.

The chain couples TRBV5-1 to TRBJ1-4; no firm D call. The germline gives CDR1 SGHRS, CDR2 YFSETQ. The CDR3 spans 15 residues. Trimming pared 0 bases from V and 2 bases from J, leaving 8 bases between. CDR3 nucleotide sequence: TGCGCCAGCAGCTTGGTGTGGGAGACTAATGAAAAACTGTTTTTT. It is translated as CASSLVWETNEKLFF.

This sequence joins TRBV2 and TRBJ1-2; possible D gene TRBD1, 6 bases. CDR1 and CDR2 from the germline V gene are SNHLY and FYNNEI. CDR3 length: 13 residues. Trimming shortened V by 3 bases and J by 4 bases, and 9 bases separated the two germline ends. The CDR3 DNA follows: TGTGCCAGCAGTGACACAGGGCTCTATGGCTACACCTTC. Translating it yields CASSDTGLYGYTF. Variable domain in full (rest from reference TRBV2 and TRBJ1-2): EPEVTQTPSHQVTQMGQEVILRCVPISNHLYFYWYRQILGQKVEFLVSFYNNEISEKSEIFDDQFSVERPDGSNFTLKIRSTKLEDSAMYFCASSDTGLYGYTFGSGTRLTVV.

The chain links TRBV27 to TRBJ1-1; D not certain. CDR1 is MNHEY and CDR2 is SMNVEV in the germline V gene (reference sequence). There are 14 residues in the CDR3. The ends were cut back, 3 bases at V and 1 base at J, with 9 bases in the middle. CDR3 DNA: TGTGCCAGCAGTTTGCAGTTTCAGAACACTGAAGCTTTCTTT. Amino acids: CASSLQFQNTEAFF.

The rearrangement uses TRBV11-2 and TRBJ2-7, with no clear D. V gave up 2 bases and J gave up 2 bases, with 13 bases separating them. Germline V gene sequence: CDR1 SGHAT, CDR2 FQNNGV. This CDR3 contains 15 residues. The CDR3 here is CASSLYQAKTYEQYF. DNA of the CDR3: TGTGCCAGCAGCTTATATCAGGCGAAGACCTACGAGCAGTACTTC.

J is TRBJ2-1 and V is TRBV5-1; 7 bases agree with TRBD1. CDR1 and CDR2 from the germline V gene are SGHRS and YFSETQ. The trim removed 4 bases at V and 1 base at J, leaving 2 bases unmatched. This CDR3 is 14 amino acids long. The CDR3 DNA follows: TGCGCCAGCAGCGGGACAGCTTCCTACAATGAGCAGTTCTTC. It yields the protein CASSGTASYNEQFF.

The chain carries TRBV28 and TRBJ1-3, with D possibly matching TRBD1 (5 bases). This CDR3 contains 16 residues. Germline CDR1 is MDHEN and CDR2 is SYDVKM. Between the trimmed V and J ends, which lost 2 bases and 3 bases, there was a span of 14 bases. The CDR3 coding sequence is TGTGCCAGCAGTTTAATACCCGGGACTGGTGGAAACACCATATATTTT. Translating it yields CASSLIPGTGGNTIYF.

The V and J genes are TRBV28 and TRBJ2-1, with 13 bases lining up with TRBD2. The CDR3 contains 16 residues. CDR1 is MDHEN and CDR2 is SYDVKM in the germline V gene. V trimming: 10 bases; J trimming: 7 bases; junction bases outside the gene matches: 13. CDR3: CAITPWTSGSRNEQFF. DNA of the CDR3: TGTGCCATCACCCCATGGACTAGCGGGAGTAGGAATGAGCAGTTCTTC.